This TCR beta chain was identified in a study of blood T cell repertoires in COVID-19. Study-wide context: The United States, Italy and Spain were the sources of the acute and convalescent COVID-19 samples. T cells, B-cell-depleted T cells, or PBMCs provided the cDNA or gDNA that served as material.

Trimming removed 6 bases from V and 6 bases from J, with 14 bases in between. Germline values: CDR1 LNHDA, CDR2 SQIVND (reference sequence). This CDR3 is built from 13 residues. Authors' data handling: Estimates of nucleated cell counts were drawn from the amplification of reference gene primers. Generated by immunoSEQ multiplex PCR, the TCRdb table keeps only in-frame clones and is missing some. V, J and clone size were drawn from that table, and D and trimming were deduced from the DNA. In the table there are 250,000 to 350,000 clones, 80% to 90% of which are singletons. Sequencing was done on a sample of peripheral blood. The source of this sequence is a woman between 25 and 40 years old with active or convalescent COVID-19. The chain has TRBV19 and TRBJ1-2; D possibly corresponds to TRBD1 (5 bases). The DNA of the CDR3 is TGTGCCAGTAGGTGGAAGGGACTAGATGGCTACACCTTC. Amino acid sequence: CASRWKGLDGYTF.